Presented here are 23 T cell receptor beta chains from one specimen sequenced in a study of T cells in Graves' hyperthyroidism and ophthalmopathy (dated by TCRdb to between 2018 and 2021). Libraries were prepared through multiplex PCR. The sequencing machine was an Illumina HiSeq 2000. The TCR beta CDR3 regions were amplified from the RNA transcripts. The first round of RT-PCR for the TCR CDR3 was performed with the HTBI primer set and the Qiagen OneStep RT-PCR kit. Using fastp at Q25 and MiXCR, TCRdb reprocessed the public reads and kept productive beta chains. Each CDR3 protein appears once, grouped with its most common genes and DNA. This sample comprises nearly 250,000 distinct CDR3 sequences, approximately 24% of them detected only once. 30% to 40% of the sample comes from the top ten. Sequencing was performed on blood. The receptors derive from a woman in her 40s with Graves' ophthalmopathy.

This clonotype was recorded many times. The chain employs TRBV24-1 and TRBJ2-2; 8 bases match TRBD2. Trimming removed 0 bases from V and 0 bases from J; junction bases left unmatched: 5. The CDR3 is made up of 18 amino acids. CDR1 and CDR2 (germline): KGHDR, SFDVKD. CDR3: CATSDLPGRVANTGELFF. DNA of the CDR3: TGTGCCACCAGTGATTTGCCCGGGAGGGTGGCGAACACCGGGGAGCTGTTTTTT.

The chain combines TRBV9 with TRBJ2-2, with D tentatively TRBD1 (5 bases). CDR1 SGDLS and CDR2 YYNGEE come from the germline V gene. V was shortened by 0 bases and J by 6 bases, with 9 bases between the two germline ends. The CDR3 extends over 14 amino acids. The CDR3 nucleotides are TGTGCCAGCAGCGTAGCCAGGGTCCCCGGGGAGCTGTTTTTT. Its translation: CASSVARVPGELFF.

The V gene is TRBV28, the J gene TRBJ2-7, with D unresolved. V was trimmed by 6 bases and J by 4 bases, leaving 10 bases between them. The CDR3 is 12 amino acids. Germline CDR1 MDHEN, CDR2 SYDVKM. CDR3 nucleotides: TGTGCCAGCAGCCTCTTCACATACGAGCAGTACTTC. Its translation: CASSLFTYEQYF.

This clonotype came up many times. DNA for the CDR3: TGTGCCAGCAGCCTAAACACCATATATTTT. Protein product: CASSLNTIYF. This chain joins TRBV12-3 or TRBV12-4 and TRBJ1-3; D unclear. This CDR3 spans 10 amino acids. Trimming shortened V by 6 bases and J by 6 bases, and 3 bases separated the two germline ends.

This clonotype was detected ten times or more. The gene calls are TRBV20-1 and TRBJ2-5; TRBD2 might be the D (6 bases). The germline V gene encodes CDR1 DFQATT and CDR2 SNEGSKA (reference sequence). Between the trimmed V and J ends, which lost 0 bases and 5 bases, there was a span of 16 bases. CDR3 length: 15 residues. The CDR3 sequence: CSARDPRDSTETQYF. In DNA, the CDR3 is TGCAGTGCTAGAGACCCACGGGACTCAACGGAGACCCAGTACTTC.

This clonotype has a count of ten or more. The rearrangement uses TRBV3-1 and TRBJ2-7; D remains unclear. This CDR3 is built from 13 residues. CDR1 is LGHDT and CDR2 is YNNKEL in the germline V gene (reference sequence). V shed 4 bases and J shed 2 bases, with 9 bases lying between them. The CDR3 bases are TGTGCCAGCAGCCGACTTGGCCCCTACGAGCAGTACTTC. Protein sequence: CASSRLGPYEQYF.

The CDR3 loop reads CASGAGAEANVLTF. CDR3 in DNA: TGTGCCAGCGGCGCGGGAGCTGAGGCCAACGTCCTGACTTTC. This chain connects TRBV6-1 to TRBJ2-6, with TRBD2 identical over 7 bases. V lost 8 bases to trimming and J lost 6 bases; unmatched junction nucleotides: 7. Germline assignment: CDR1 MNHNS and CDR2 SASEGT. The CDR3 runs to 14 residues.

This chain links TRBV6-1 with TRBJ1-5; D not certain. CDR3 size: 16 residues. Germline-derived CDR1 and CDR2 are MNHNS and SASEGT. V lost 3 bases and J lost 0, with 12 bases in between. CDR3 sequence reads: CASSDWPTYSNQPQHF. The CDR3 DNA reads TGTGCCAGCAGTGATTGGCCCACGTATAGCAATCAGCCCCAGCATTTT.

This clonotype has a handful of counts. This may come from a read error, since a much larger clone is one base off. The chain uses TRBV4-1 and TRBJ2-7; perhaps TRBD1 as D (7 bases). Germline V lookup: CDR1 MGHRA, CDR2 YSYEKL. CDR3 length: 16 residues. For the CDR3, the DNA is TGCGCCATCAGCCCCGGAGGGGGCTACGGGGGTTACGAGCAGTACTTC. It translates to CAISPGGGYGGYEQYF.

This chain connects TRBV24-1 to TRBJ2-2, with D maybe TRBD1 (6 bases). Germline CDR1 is KGHDR and CDR2 is SFDVKD. The CDR3 totals 17 residues. V shed 3 bases and J shed 0 bases, with 13 bases lying between them. In DNA, the CDR3 is TGTGCCACCAGTGATCCGGGACGGACAGCGAACACCGGGGAGCTGTTTTTT. Its protein product is CATSDPGRTANTGELFF.

This clonotype was seen ten or more times. The genes are TRBV9 and TRBJ2-7; 7 bases fit TRBD1. This CDR3 is 13 amino acids long. Germline V lookup: CDR1 SGDLS, CDR2 YYNGEE. V gave up 5 bases and J gave up 1 base; unmatched junction bases: 3. CDR3 nucleotides: TGTGCCAGCAGTGGGGGACAGTCCTACGAGCAGTACTTC. Protein: CASSGGQSYEQYF.

This chain links TRBV20-1 with TRBJ1-2, with 9 bases lining up with TRBD1. The V gene's germline CDR1 is DFQATT and CDR2 SNEGSKA (reference sequence). The CDR3 runs to 12 residues. J lost 8 bases, V lost 6 bases, and 7 bases had no gene match. CDR3 DNA: TGCAGTGCCAACAGGGGGCTCGGAGGCTACACCTTC. It translates to CSANRGLGGYTF.

The CDR3 DNA is TGTGCCAGCAGTCAAAACAGGAACTATGGCTACACCTTC. Protein sequence: CASSQNRNYGYTF. V gene TRBV12-3 or TRBV12-4 combines with J gene TRBJ1-2; tentative D call: TRBD1 (5 bases). V lost 5 bases, J lost 2 bases, and 9 bases lay in between. The CDR3 runs to 13 residues.

This clonotype has a count of ten or more. The gene calls are TRBV27 and TRBJ1-1, with D hard to call. The germline V and J ends were trimmed by 6 bases and 6 bases, with 14 bases remaining between them. Germline V gene sequence: CDR1 MNHEY, CDR2 SMNVEV (reference sequence). The CDR3 loop spans 13 amino acids. The CDR3 protein is CASRLLGSPEAFF. The DNA for the CDR3 is TGTGCCAGCAGATTACTCGGGAGCCCTGAAGCTTTCTTT.

The V call is TRBV11-2, the J call TRBJ2-4, with D tentatively TRBD1 (6 bases). Germline V gene data show CDR1 as SGHAT and CDR2 as FQNNGV. The CDR3 extends over 15 amino acids. Trimming shortened V by 0 bases and J by 9 bases, and 15 bases separated the two germline ends. CDR3 sequence reads: CASSLDPVRGGIQYF. The CDR3 DNA is TGTGCCAGCAGCTTAGATCCAGTCAGGGGTGGCATTCAGTACTTC.

The V gene is TRBV6-1, the J gene TRBJ1-1; TRBD1 matches 7 bases. The V segment lost 8 bases and the J segment 0 bases; nucleotides outside the gene matches: 9. CDR1 is MNHNS, CDR2 SASEGT, per germline. The CDR3 covers 15 residues. The DNA for the CDR3 is TGTGCCAGCGGGACAGCCCAAGGTATGAACACTGAAGCTTTCTTT. This gives the protein CASGTAQGMNTEAFF.

Many counts were recorded for this clonotype. The chain employs TRBV28 and TRBJ1-1; D call uncertain. The CDR3 contains 11 residues. Trimming stripped 6 bases from V and 7 bases from J, with 9 bases between. Germline values: CDR1 MDHEN, CDR2 SYDVKM. The DNA for the CDR3 is TGTGCCAGCAGCCTTAGATTTGAAGCTTTCTTT. Its protein is CASSLRFEAFF.

This clonotype was seen at least ten times. The chain recombines TRBV11-2 with TRBJ2-7, with 8 bases aligning to TRBD2. The CDR3 length is 13 residues. V shed 4 bases, J shed 5 bases, and the junction held 4 bases outside the gene matches. Per germline, CDR1 SGHAT and CDR2 FQNNGV. The CDR3, as DNA: TGTGCCAGCAGCTCTAGCGGGTTAGACGAGCAGTACTTC. It encodes CASSSSGLDEQYF.

This clonotype occurred many times. The chain carries TRBV10-3 and TRBJ1-2, with a possible D match to TRBD1 (6 bases). Germline CDR1 ENHRY, CDR2 SYGVKD. CDR3 length: 16 residues. With 0 bases removed from V and 8 bases from J, the gap between germline ends came to 19 bases. This chain's CDR3 is CAISESNSGTKRGYTF. The CDR3 DNA follows: TGTGCCATCAGTGAGTCAAACAGTGGGACAAAAAGGGGCTACACCTTC.

V usage is TRBV7-8 and J usage is TRBJ2-5; 8 positions match TRBD1. With 5 bases clipped from V and 6 bases from J, the junction kept 5 bases outside the gene matches. CDR3 length equals 13 residues. Germline V gene data show CDR1 as SGHVS and CDR2 as FQNEAQ. CDR3 sequence reads: CASSGQGWQTQYF. In nucleotides, the CDR3 is TGTGCCAGCAGCGGACAGGGTTGGCAGACCCAGTACTTC.

The chain combines TRBV7-3 with TRBJ2-2; 8 bases are shared with TRBD1. The V segment lost 7 bases and the J segment 2 bases; nucleotides outside the gene matches: 6. This CDR3 has 15 amino acids. Germline-derived CDR1 and CDR2 are SGHTA and FQGTGA. The CDR3 reads CASTSPGGNTGELFF. The CDR3 coding sequence is TGTGCCAGCACCTCACCAGGGGGCAACACCGGGGAGCTGTTTTTT. The whole variable domain, remainder taken from reference TRBV7-3 and TRBJ2-2, is GAGVSQTPSNKVTEKGKYVELRCDPISGHTALYWYRQSLGQGPEFLIYFQGTGAADDSGLPNDRFFAVRPEGSVSTLKIQRTERGDSAVYLCASTSPGGNTGELFFGEGSRLTVL.

This clonotype was picked up many times. V and J are TRBV12-3 or TRBV12-4 and TRBJ1-2; no clear D. The V and J ends lost 3 bases and 7 bases respectively, with 15 bases between them. This CDR3 has 14 residues. In DNA form, the CDR3 reads TGTGCCAGCAGTTTTGGTGCAGGACTTTCTGGCTACACCTTC. Translation gives CASSFGAGLSGYTF.

This clonotype was counted only a few times. The chain recombines TRBV3-1 with TRBJ1-1, with 7 bases identical to TRBD1. The CDR3 loop spans 14 amino acids. The V gene's germline CDR1 is LGHDT and CDR2 YNNKEL (reference sequence). V was pared by 3 bases and J by 4 bases, with 5 bases of the junction left unmatched. In DNA form, the CDR3 reads TGTGCCAGCAGCCAGCACAGGGGAGGCACTGAAGCTTTCTTT. Residues: CASSQHRGGTEAFF.